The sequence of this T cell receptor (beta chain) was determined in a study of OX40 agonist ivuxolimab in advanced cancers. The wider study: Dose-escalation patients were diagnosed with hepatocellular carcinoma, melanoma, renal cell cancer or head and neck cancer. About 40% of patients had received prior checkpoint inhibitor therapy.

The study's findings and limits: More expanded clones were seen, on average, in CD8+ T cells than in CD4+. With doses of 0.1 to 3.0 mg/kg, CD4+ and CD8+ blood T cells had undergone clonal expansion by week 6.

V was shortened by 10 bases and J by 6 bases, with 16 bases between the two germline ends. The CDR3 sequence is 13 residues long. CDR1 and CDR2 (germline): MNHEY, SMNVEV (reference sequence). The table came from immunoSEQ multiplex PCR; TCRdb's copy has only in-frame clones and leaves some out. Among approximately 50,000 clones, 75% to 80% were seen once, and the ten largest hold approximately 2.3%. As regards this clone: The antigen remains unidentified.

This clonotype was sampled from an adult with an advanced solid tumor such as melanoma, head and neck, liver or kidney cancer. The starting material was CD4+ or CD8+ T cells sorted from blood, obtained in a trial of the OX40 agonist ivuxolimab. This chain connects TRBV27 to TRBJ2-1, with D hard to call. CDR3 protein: CATVERLSNEQFF. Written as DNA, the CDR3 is TGTGCCACCGTAGAACGGTTAAGCAATGAGCAGTTCTTC.